This T cell receptor (beta chain) was identified during a study of T cell changes during pregnancy in multiple sclerosis. The data were produced by immunoSEQ multiplex PCR, yet TCRdb's version contains in-frame clones alone and is incomplete. Here the sample spans about 40,000 clones, over 75% being singletons. Germline loops: CDR1 SGHAT, CDR2 FQNNGV. The CDR3 totals 14 residues. V dropped 3 bases and J dropped 1 base, with 7 bases sitting between them. The clonotype comes from a female donor with multiple sclerosis, enrolled in a pregnancy study. The source was CD8+ T cells from peripheral blood mononuclear cells, collected in the first trimester of pregnancy. The J gene is TRBJ1-5, the V gene TRBV11-2, with D possibly TRBD1 on 5 matching bases. CDR3 sequence (DNA): TGTGCCAGCAGCTTGGGGGGAAGCAATCAGCCCCAGCATTTT. Translated: CASSLGGSNQPQHF.